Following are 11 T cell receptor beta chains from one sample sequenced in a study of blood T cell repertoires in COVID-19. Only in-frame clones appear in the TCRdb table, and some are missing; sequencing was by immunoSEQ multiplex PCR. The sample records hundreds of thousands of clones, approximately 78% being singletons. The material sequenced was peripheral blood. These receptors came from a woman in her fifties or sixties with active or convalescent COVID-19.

The CDR3 bases are TGTGCCAGCAGCTTAGGTGGACAGGGAATTGAGCAGTTCTTC. Translation gives CASSLGGQGIEQFF. The J gene is TRBJ2-1, the V gene TRBV7-2; 8 bases fit TRBD1. The CDR3 is made up of 14 amino acids. Germline V lookup: CDR1 SGHTA, CDR2 FQGNSA. V lost 1 base and J lost 9; bases outside the gene matches: 5.

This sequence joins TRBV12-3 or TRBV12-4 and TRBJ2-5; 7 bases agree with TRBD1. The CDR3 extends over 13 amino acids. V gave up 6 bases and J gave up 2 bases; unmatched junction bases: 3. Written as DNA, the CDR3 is TGTGCCAGCAGATCAGGGGGACAAGAGACCCAGTACTTC. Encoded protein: CASRSGGQETQYF.

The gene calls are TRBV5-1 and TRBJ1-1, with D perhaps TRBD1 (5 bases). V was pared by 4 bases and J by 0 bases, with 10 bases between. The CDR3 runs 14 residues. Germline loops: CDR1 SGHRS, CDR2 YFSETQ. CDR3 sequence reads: CASSGGNMNTEAFF. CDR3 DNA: TGCGCCAGCAGCGGGGGGAACATGAACACTGAAGCTTTCTTT.

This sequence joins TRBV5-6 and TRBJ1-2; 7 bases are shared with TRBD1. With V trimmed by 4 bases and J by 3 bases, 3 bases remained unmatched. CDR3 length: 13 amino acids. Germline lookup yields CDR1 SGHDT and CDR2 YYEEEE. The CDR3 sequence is CASSTTGHYGYTF. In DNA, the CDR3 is TGTGCCAGCAGCACGACAGGGCACTATGGCTACACCTTC.

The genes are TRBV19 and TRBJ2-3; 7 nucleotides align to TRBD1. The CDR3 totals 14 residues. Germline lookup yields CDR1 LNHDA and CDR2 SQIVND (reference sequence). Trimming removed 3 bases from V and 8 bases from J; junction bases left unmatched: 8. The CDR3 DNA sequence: TGTGCCAGTAGTATCACAGGGGTACTGGGTACGCAGTATTTT. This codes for CASSITGVLGTQYF.

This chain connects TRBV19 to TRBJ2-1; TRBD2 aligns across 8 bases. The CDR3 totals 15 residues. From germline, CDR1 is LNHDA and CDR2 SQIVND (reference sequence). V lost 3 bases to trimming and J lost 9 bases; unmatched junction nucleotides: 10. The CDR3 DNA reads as TGTGCCAGTAGTATCCGGGTGCGGGGGGCAAGTGAGCAGTTCTTC. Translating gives CASSIRVRGASEQFF.

The CDR3 spells CASSQGGGSFYEQYF. For the CDR3, the DNA is TGCGCCAGCAGCCAAGGCGGGGGGTCCTTCTACGAGCAGTACTTC. The chain links TRBV4-1 to TRBJ2-7; 8 positions agree with TRBD2. Germline loops: CDR1 MGHRA, CDR2 YSYEKL. This CDR3 region has 15 residues. Germline trimming cut 1 base from V and 3 bases from J; bases unmatched to any gene: 5.

The CDR3 DNA reads TGCGCCAGCACTAAGGGGGCTGAAGCTTTCTTT. Protein product: CASTKGAEAFF. The chain employs TRBV5-1 and TRBJ1-1; TRBD1 might be the D (6 bases). Germline V gives CDR1 SGHRS, CDR2 YFSETQ. Trimming left V 6 bases short and J 6 bases short, with 9 bases between. This CDR3 comprises 11 residues.

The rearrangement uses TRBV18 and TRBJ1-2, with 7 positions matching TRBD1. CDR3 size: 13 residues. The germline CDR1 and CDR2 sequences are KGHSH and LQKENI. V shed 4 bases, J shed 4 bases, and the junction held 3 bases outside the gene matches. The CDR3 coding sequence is TGTGCCAGCTCACAAGACAGGGTCTATGGCTACACCTTC. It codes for CASSQDRVYGYTF. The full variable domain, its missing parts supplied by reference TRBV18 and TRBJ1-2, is NAGVMQNPRHLVRRRGQEARLRCSPMKGHSHVYWYRQLPEEGLKFMVYLQKENIIDESGMPKERFSAEFPKEGPSILRIQQVVRGDSAAYFCASSQDRVYGYTFGSGTRLTVV.

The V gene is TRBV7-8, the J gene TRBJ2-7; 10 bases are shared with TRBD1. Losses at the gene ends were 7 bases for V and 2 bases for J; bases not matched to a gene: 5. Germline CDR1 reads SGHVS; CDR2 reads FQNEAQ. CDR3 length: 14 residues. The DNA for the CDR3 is TGTGCCAGCACCTTGACAGGGGGCACCTACGAGCAGTACTTC. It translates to CASTLTGGTYEQYF. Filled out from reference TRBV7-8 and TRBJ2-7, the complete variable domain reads GAGVSQSPRYKVAKRGQDVALRCDPISGHVSLFWYQQALGQGPEFLTYFQNEAQLDKSGLPSDRFFAERPEGSVSTLKIQRTQQEDSAVYLCASTLTGGTYEQYFGPGTRLTVT.

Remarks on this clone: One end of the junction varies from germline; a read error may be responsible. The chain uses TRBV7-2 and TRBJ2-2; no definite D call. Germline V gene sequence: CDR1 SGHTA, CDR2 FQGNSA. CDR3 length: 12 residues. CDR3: CASSLNSGELFF. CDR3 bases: TGTGCCAGCAGCTTAAACAGCGGGGAGCTGTTTTTT.